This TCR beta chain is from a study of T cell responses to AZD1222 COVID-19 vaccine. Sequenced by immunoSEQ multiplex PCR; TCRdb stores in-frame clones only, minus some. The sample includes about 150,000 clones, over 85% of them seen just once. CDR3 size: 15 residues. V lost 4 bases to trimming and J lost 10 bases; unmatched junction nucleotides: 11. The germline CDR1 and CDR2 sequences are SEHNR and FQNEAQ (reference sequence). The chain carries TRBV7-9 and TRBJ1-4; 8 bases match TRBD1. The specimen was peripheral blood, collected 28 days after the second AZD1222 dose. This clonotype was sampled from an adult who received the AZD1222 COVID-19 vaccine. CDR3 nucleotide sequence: TGTGCCAGCAGCTCATATCGACAGGGGAGAGGAAAACTGTTTTTT. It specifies CASSSYRQGRGKLFF.